This T cell receptor (beta chain) originates from a study of human T cells and chemical hapten exposure. As to time point: patch test 2, 6 weeks after DPC sensitization. As for treatment: therapeutic diphenylcyclopropenone sensitization with weekly scalp DPC. Germline V gene sequence: CDR1 SEHNR, CDR2 FQNEAQ (reference sequence). The CDR3 contains 13 residues. Trimming pared 3 bases from V and 4 bases from J, leaving 8 bases between. In this sample, this clonotype turned up many times. MiXCR, run by TCRdb on the RACE reads, gives a single entry per CDR3 protein. The sample lists tens of thousands of distinct CDR3 sequences, 6.6% seen once, with 1% to 1.5% in the top ten.

The receptor's source is a woman aged 25 to 45 with alopecia areata. Some clones in this sample may be carry-over from other donors' samples. The gene calls are TRBV7-9 and TRBJ2-3; D perhaps matches TRBD2 (5 bases). This specimen was whole blood, taken in connection with sensitization to the hapten diphenylcyclopropenone (DPC). This CDR3 is CASSFQDSDTQYF. Written as DNA, the CDR3 is TGTGCCAGCAGCTTTCAGGACTCAGATACGCAGTATTTT.